The 24 T cell receptor beta chains below come from one sample, sequenced in a study of blood T cells in healthy people across ages. The use of a sample-barcoded 5' primer and a J-beta primer mix characterized a second PCR of about 7 to 12 cycles. TCRdb analysed the 5' RACE reads with MiXCR anew, one entry per CDR3 protein. The sample contains around 780,000 distinct CDR3 sequences, more than 25% of which appear only once. This sample was shared with a second study, whose subject was T cells of mothers and their children.

Sequencing was carried out using blood. Receptors originate from a boy younger than 18 in good health.

The sample holds a few counts of this clonotype. This rearrangement joins TRBV7-6 to TRBJ2-1, with 11 bases aligning to TRBD2. The germline gives CDR1 SGHVS, CDR2 FNYEAQ. V lost 5 bases to trimming and J lost 2 bases; unmatched junction nucleotides: 11. This CDR3 has 18 amino acids. CDR3 DNA sequence: TGTGCCAGCAGCCCGCTAGCGGGGGGCCGAACAACCTACAATGAGCAGTTCTTC. Residues: CASSPLAGGRTTYNEQFF.

This clonotype occurred a few times. This rearrangement joins TRBV28 to TRBJ2-7; no firm D call. Per the germline V gene, CDR1 is MDHEN and CDR2 is SYDVKM. This CDR3 is built from 14 residues. With 3 bases removed from V and 2 bases from J, the gap between germline ends came to 11 bases. The CDR3 nucleotides are TGTGCCAGCAGTTTTTCCTGGGAACCCTACGAGCAGTACTTC. It codes for CASSFSWEPYEQYF.

This chain joins TRBV20-1 and TRBJ2-5; perhaps TRBD1 as D (5 bases). TRBJ2-1 matches the DNA end more closely, so the J call is doubtful. CDR3 length equals 15 residues. The germline V gene encodes CDR1 DFQATT and CDR2 SNEGSKA (reference sequence). The CDR3 sequence is CSASGDSPSYNEQFF. The CDR3 DNA reads TGCAGTGCTAGTGGTGACAGTCCCTCCTACAATGAGCAGTTCTTC.

V is TRBV20-1 and J is TRBJ2-1; no clear D gene. Trimming left V 3 bases short and J 0 bases short, with 12 bases between. Germline CDR1 is DFQATT and CDR2 is SNEGSKA (reference sequence). The CDR3 runs 15 residues. The CDR3 is CSASDTEVSYNEQFF. CDR3 nucleotides: TGCAGTGCTAGTGACACAGAAGTCTCCTACAATGAGCAGTTCTTC.

In its sample, this clonotype was seen a few times. The V call is TRBV11-2, the J call TRBJ1-1, with unresolved D. The CDR3 has 15 amino acids. Trimming removed 2 bases from V and 0 bases from J, with 10 bases in between. Germline lookup yields CDR1 SGHAT and CDR2 FQNNGV. The DNA for the CDR3 is TGTGCCAGCAGCTTAACGGGCTCCCTGAACACTGAAGCTTTCTTT. Amino acids: CASSLTGSLNTEAFF.

This clonotype was picked up a small number of times. This sequence joins TRBV4-1 and TRBJ1-5; D is undetermined. Per the germline V gene, CDR1 is MGHRA and CDR2 is YSYEKL. The length of the CDR3 is 15 residues. V lost 1 base, J lost 2 bases, and 9 bases lay in between. The CDR3 is CASSQVWVGNQPQHF. The CDR3 nucleotides are TGCGCCAGCAGCCAAGTCTGGGTGGGCAATCAGCCCCAGCATTTT.

The rearrangement links TRBV14 to TRBJ1-2, with D maybe TRBD1 (5 bases). Between the trimmed V and J ends, which lost 0 bases and 7 bases, there was a span of 9 bases. The CDR3 has 13 amino acids. Germline V gene sequence: CDR1 SGHDN, CDR2 FVKESK. CDR3 protein: CASSQDARGGYTF. DNA of the CDR3: TGTGCCAGCAGCCAAGACGCGAGGGGTGGCTACACCTTC.

This clonotype has a handful of counts. The chain joins TRBV29-1 to TRBJ2-7; D gene unclear. This CDR3 is built from 12 residues. V shed 4 bases and J shed 7 bases, with 14 bases lying between them. The germline gives CDR1 SQVTM, CDR2 ANQGSEA. The CDR3 DNA reads TGCAGCGTTGGGGATCCTTTGAGAGAGCAGTACTTC. This gives the protein CSVGDPLREQYF.

In this sample, this clonotype turned up a few times. The V and J genes are TRBV6-2 or TRBV6-3 and TRBJ2-7; D might be TRBD1 or TRBD2, each matching 5 bases. Per the germline V gene, CDR1 is MNHEY and CDR2 is SVGEGT. V was clipped by 7 bases and J by 5 bases, with 12 bases between them. The CDR3 length is 12 residues. The CDR3 loop is CASKGTVDEQYF. The CDR3 nucleotides read TGTGCCAGCAAAGGGACGGTCGACGAGCAGTACTTC.

This clonotype was counted only a few times. The CDR3 spells CASSLKGRGDYGYTF. The CDR3 region has the DNA TGTGCCAGCAGCTTAAAAGGCAGGGGGGACTATGGCTACACCTTC. The V call is TRBV7-9, the J call TRBJ1-2, with 7 bases that match TRBD1. This CDR3 spans 15 amino acids. Unmatched junction bases numbered 6, after V lost 2 bases and J lost 3 bases. CDR1 SEHNR and CDR2 FQNEAQ come from the germline V gene (reference sequence).

The genes are TRBV4-1 and TRBJ2-1, with TRBD1 matching 7 bases. This CDR3 is 18 amino acids long. Trimming removed 1 base from V and 2 bases from J; junction bases left unmatched: 11. Germline values: CDR1 MGHRA, CDR2 YSYEKL. In nucleotides, the CDR3 is TGCGCCAGCAGCCAAGCGATTTCACAGGGGAGCCCCTACAATGAGCAGTTCTTC. It yields the protein CASSQAISQGSPYNEQFF.

This clonotype was seen a handful of times. This may be a read error: a much more frequent sequence differs by one nucleotide. This rearrangement joins TRBV28 to TRBJ1-4; the D is unclear. This CDR3 spans 12 amino acids. Germline V gene data show CDR1 as MDHEN and CDR2 as SYDVKM. This CDR3 is CASRTRNERLFF. In DNA form, the CDR3 reads TGTGCCAGCAGGACGCGCAATGAAAGACTGTTTTTT.

The chain couples TRBV7-6 to TRBJ2-6, with D hard to call. The V and J ends lost 1 base and 0 bases respectively, with 19 bases between them. This CDR3 contains 20 residues. Germline assignment: CDR1 SGHVS and CDR2 FNYEAQ. CDR3 DNA: TGTGCCAGCAGCTTAGGTTTCGGAGCCAGCCAAAGCTCTGGGGCCAACGTCCTGACTTTC. It is translated as CASSLGFGASQSSGANVLTF.

Concerning this clonotype itself: Its ends do not fully match the called genes, so a read error is possible. The genes are TRBV7-6 and TRBJ1-4; 7 bases align to TRBD1. This CDR3 is 16 amino acids long. Looked up from germline, CDR1 is SGHVS and CDR2 is FNYEAQ. This CDR3 reads CARSAGQVTTNEKLFF. The CDR3 nucleotides read TGTGCCCGCAGCGCCGGACAGGTCACAACTAATGAAAAACTGTTTTTT.

This clonotype is a singleton in its sample. This may be a read error: a much more frequent sequence differs by one nucleotide. The V and J genes are TRBV12-3 or TRBV12-4 and TRBJ2-5, with 13 bases lining up with TRBD2. The last part of the DNA fits TRBJ2-1 better; the J call may be wrong. The CDR3 consists of 14 residues. For the CDR3, the DNA is TGTGCCAGCAGACTAGCGGGGGGGGGCAATGAGCAGTTCTTC. Its protein product is CASRLAGGGNEQFF.

This clonotype has just a few counts. The J gene is TRBJ2-7, the V gene TRBV10-3; TRBD1 or TRBD2 may be the D gene (5 bases each). Germline lookup yields CDR1 ENHRY and CDR2 SYGVKD. The CDR3 has 13 residues. V shed 8 bases and J shed 4 bases, with 15 bases lying between them. Written as DNA, the CDR3 is TGTGCCATCCGGCGAGGGGAAGGATACGAGCAGTACTTC. Translation: CAIRRGEGYEQYF.

The rearrangement links TRBV6-1 to TRBJ1-2, with TRBD1 matching 8 bases. V lost 6 bases, J lost 5 bases, and 8 bases stayed unmatched. The CDR3 is 14 residues long. Germline values: CDR1 MNHNS, CDR2 SASEGT. CDR3 nucleotide sequence: TGTGCCAGCAGAAACAGGGGGTTGAGGTATGGCTACACCTTC. Encoded protein: CASRNRGLRYGYTF.

This clonotype was counted a few times. The chain has TRBV27 and TRBJ2-4, with unresolved D. Germline loops: CDR1 MNHEY, CDR2 SMNVEV (reference sequence). Trimming removed 1 base from V and 0 bases from J, with 4 bases in between. The CDR3 runs 14 residues. The CDR3 sequence is CASSLLGAKNIQYF. The CDR3, as DNA: TGTGCCAGCAGTTTATTGGGAGCCAAAAACATTCAGTACTTC.

The rearrangement joins TRBV5-1 to TRBJ2-5, with D unclear. Trimming shortened V by 0 bases and J by 2 bases, and 8 bases separated the two germline ends. The CDR3 contains 14 residues. Germline assignment: CDR1 SGHRS and CDR2 YFSETQ. DNA for the CDR3: TGCGCCAGCAGCTTGGGACACGTACAAGAGACCCAGTACTTC. This encodes CASSLGHVQETQYF.

V gene TRBV6-1 combines with J gene TRBJ2-7; 7 bases match TRBD1. Per the germline V gene, CDR1 is MNHNS and CDR2 is SASEGT. The V segment lost 6 bases and the J segment 5 bases; nucleotides outside the gene matches: 13. This CDR3 contains 15 residues. The DNA of the CDR3 is TGTGCCAGCAGCGGGGCCACAGGGGCTGGCAACGAGCAGTACTTC. It is translated as CASSGATGAGNEQYF.

J is TRBJ1-1 and V is TRBV3-1, with TRBD1 matching 7 bases. The CDR3 runs to 16 residues. V shed 2 bases and J 6 bases; nucleotides not matched to a gene: 12. Germline V gene data show CDR1 as LGHDT and CDR2 as YNNKEL (reference sequence). DNA for the CDR3: TGTGCCAGCAGCCAATGGGCACTTGGGGACAGAGCTGAAGCTTTCTTT. Amino acid sequence: CASSQWALGDRAEAFF.

This clonotype was detected only a few times. The chain links TRBV7-9 to TRBJ2-1; no clear D gene. V gave up 1 base and J gave up 12 bases, with 10 bases separating them. CDR3 length equals 12 residues. Per germline, CDR1 SEHNR and CDR2 FQNEAQ (reference sequence). DNA for the CDR3: TGTGCCAGCAGCTTAGTTCAGGAATCGCAGTTCTTC. This gives the protein CASSLVQESQFF.

V usage is TRBV6-1 and J usage is TRBJ1-4; possible D gene TRBD1, 5 bases. From germline, CDR1 is MNHNS and CDR2 SASEGT. The CDR3 is made up of 17 amino acids. Deletions cut 7 bases from V and 0 bases from J, with 18 bases between. The CDR3 region is CASTTKGVPATNEKLFF. The CDR3 DNA sequence: TGTGCCAGCACCACCAAAGGGGTCCCCGCAACTAATGAAAAACTGTTTTTT.

A few counts support this clonotype. The genes are TRBV12-3 or TRBV12-4 and TRBJ1-2; D unresolved. This CDR3 has 14 residues. The ends were cut back, 3 bases at V and 0 bases at J, with 8 bases in the middle. For the CDR3, the DNA is TGTGCCAGCAGTTTCTGGGGAGCTAACTATGGCTACACCTTC. Protein product: CASSFWGANYGYTF.